This entry concerns a single T cell receptor beta chain. Its target is unknown. The sample originates from a study of identical twins. TCRdb analysed the 5' RACE reads with MiXCR anew, one entry per CDR3 protein. The sample lists 310,000 or so distinct CDR3 sequences, about 8.3% occurring once. Study outcomes and limitations: In monozygotic twins, models underestimated the sharing of out-of-frame TCR alpha.

Each donor (without exception) was a healthy Caucasian. These data are also associated with another study on yellow fever vaccine responses in identical twins.

The clonotype comes from a woman younger than 35 in good health. The source material was memory (CD45RO+) T cells sorted from blood.

The CDR3 protein is CASSLALTWGFTGELFF. DNA of the CDR3: TGTGCCAGCAGCTTAGCTCTCACCTGGGGGTTCACCGGGGAGCTGTTTTTT. The J gene is TRBJ2-2, the V gene TRBV7-2; TRBD1 or TRBD2 may be the D gene (5 bases each). V was pared by 0 bases and J by 4 bases, with 15 bases between. CDR3 length: 17 amino acids. Germline V CDR1 and CDR2: SGHTA, FQGNSA. Filled out from reference TRBV7-2 and TRBJ2-2, the complete variable domain reads GAGVSQSPSNKVTEKGKDVELRCDPISGHTALYWYRQSLGQGLEFLIYFQGNSAPDKSGLPSDRFSAERTGGSVSTLTIQRTQQEDSAVYLCASSLALTWGFTGELFFGEGSRLTVL.